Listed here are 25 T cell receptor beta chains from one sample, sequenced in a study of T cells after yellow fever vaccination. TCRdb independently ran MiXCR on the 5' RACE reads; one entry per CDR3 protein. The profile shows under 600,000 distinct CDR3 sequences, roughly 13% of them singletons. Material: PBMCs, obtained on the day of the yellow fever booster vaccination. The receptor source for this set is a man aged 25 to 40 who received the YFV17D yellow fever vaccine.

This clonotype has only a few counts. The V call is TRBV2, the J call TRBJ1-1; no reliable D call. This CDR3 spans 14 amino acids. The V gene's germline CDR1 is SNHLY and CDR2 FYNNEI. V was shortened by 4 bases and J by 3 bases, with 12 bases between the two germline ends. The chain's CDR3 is CASSVRGSDTEAFF. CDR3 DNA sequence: TGTGCCAGCAGTGTTAGAGGGTCGGACACTGAAGCTTTCTTT.

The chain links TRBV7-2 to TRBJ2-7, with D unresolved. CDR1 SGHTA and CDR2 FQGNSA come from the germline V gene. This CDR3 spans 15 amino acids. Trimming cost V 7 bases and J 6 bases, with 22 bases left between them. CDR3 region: CASTTSPNHRLEQYF. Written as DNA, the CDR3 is TGTGCCAGCACCACATCCCCCAACCACCGGCTCGAGCAGTACTTC.

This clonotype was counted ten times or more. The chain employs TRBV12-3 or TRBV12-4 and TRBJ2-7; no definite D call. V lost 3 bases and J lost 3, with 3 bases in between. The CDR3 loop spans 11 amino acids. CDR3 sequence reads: CASSFNYEQYF. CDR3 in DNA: TGTGCCAGCAGTTTCAACTACGAGCAGTACTTC.

CDR3 DNA sequence: TGTGCCAGCAGTTTCTCCGCTAGCGGGGTCCACAATGAGCAGTTCTTC. This sequence encodes CASSFSASGVHNEQFF. The chain links TRBV12-3 or TRBV12-4 to TRBJ2-1; 9 bases fit TRBD2. The CDR3 totals 16 residues. V lost 3 bases and J lost 5; bases outside the gene matches: 8.

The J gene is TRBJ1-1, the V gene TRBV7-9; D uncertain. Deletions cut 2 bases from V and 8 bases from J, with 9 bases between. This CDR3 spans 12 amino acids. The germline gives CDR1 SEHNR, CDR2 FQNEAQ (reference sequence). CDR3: CASSLIQEEAFF. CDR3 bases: TGTGCCAGCAGCTTAATTCAAGAGGAAGCTTTCTTT.

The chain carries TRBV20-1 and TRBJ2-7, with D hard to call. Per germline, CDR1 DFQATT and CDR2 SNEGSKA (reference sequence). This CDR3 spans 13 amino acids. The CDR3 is CSRTLVGVYEQYF. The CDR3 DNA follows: TGCAGCCGGACCTTGGTAGGCGTGTACGAGCAGTACTTC.

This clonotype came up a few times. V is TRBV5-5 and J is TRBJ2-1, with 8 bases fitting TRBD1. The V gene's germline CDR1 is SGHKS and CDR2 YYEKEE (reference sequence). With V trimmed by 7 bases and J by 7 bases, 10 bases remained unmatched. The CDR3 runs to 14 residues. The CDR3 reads CASLFQQGGNEQFF. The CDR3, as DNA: TGTGCCAGCCTTTTCCAACAGGGGGGTAATGAGCAGTTCTTC.

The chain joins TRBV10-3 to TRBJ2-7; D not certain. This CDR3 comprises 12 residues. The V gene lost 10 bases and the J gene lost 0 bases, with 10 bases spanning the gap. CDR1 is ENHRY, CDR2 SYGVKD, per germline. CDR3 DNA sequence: TGTGCCACGGGCGAATCCTCCTACGAGCAGTACTTC. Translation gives CATGESSYEQYF.

In nucleotides, the CDR3 is TGTGCCAGCAGCCGCGGGACGGCTAACTATGGCTACACCTTC. Its protein product is CASSRGTANYGYTF. The gene calls are TRBV7-9 and TRBJ1-2, with D maybe TRBD1 (5 bases). The CDR3 totals 14 residues. V lost 5 bases and J 0 bases, leaving 10 bases between the germline ends. Germline CDR1 reads SEHNR; CDR2 reads FQNEAQ (reference sequence).

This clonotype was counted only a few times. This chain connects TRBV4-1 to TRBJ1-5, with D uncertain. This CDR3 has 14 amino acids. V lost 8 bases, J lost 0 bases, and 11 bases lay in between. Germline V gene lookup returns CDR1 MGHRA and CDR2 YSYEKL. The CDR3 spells CASGDTLSNQPQHF. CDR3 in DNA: TGCGCCAGCGGCGACACGCTTAGCAATCAGCCCCAGCATTTT.

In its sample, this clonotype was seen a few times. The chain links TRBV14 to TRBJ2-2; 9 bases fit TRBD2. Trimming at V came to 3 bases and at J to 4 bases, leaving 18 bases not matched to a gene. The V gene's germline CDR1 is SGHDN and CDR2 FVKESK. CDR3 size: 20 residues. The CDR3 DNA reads TGTGCCAGCAGCCAGACCGGCAGTGTGACCAGCGGGAGGCCCACCGGGGAGCTGTTTTTT. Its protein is CASSQTGSVTSGRPTGELFF.

The CDR3 loop reads CSASAGNTEAFF. The CDR3 nucleotides read TGCAGTGCCTCCGCAGGGAACACTGAAGCTTTCTTT. The gene calls are TRBV20-1 and TRBJ1-1; D ambiguous. Germline loops: CDR1 DFQATT, CDR2 SNEGSKA (reference sequence). CDR3 length: 12 residues. Between the trimmed V and J ends, which lost 6 bases and 1 base, there was a span of 9 bases.

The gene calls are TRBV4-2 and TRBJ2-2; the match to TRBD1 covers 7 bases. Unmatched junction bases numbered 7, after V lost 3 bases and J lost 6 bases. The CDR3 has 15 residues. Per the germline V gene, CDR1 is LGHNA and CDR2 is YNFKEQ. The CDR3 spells CASSQADRDAGELFF. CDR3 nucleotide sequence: TGTGCCAGCAGCCAGGCTGACAGGGACGCCGGGGAGCTGTTTTTT.

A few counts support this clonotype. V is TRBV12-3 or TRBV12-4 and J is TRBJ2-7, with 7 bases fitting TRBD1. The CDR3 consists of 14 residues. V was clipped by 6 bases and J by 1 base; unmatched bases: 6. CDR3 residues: CASSPATGSYEQYF. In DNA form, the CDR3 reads TGTGCCAGCAGCCCTGCGACAGGGTCCTACGAGCAGTACTTC.

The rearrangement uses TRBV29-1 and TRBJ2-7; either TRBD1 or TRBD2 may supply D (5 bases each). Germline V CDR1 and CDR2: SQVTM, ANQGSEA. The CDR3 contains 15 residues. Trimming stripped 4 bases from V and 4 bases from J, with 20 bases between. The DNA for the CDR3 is TGCAGCGTTGGGGGGACCGGGAAAGGACGATACGAGCAGTACTTC. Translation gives CSVGGTGKGRYEQYF.

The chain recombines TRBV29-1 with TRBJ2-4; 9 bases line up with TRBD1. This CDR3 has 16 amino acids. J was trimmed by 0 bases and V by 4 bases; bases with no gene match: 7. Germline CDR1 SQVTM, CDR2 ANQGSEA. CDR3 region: CSVAQGTGQAKNIQYF. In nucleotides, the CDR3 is TGCAGCGTTGCCCAAGGGACAGGGCAAGCCAAAAACATTCAGTACTTC.

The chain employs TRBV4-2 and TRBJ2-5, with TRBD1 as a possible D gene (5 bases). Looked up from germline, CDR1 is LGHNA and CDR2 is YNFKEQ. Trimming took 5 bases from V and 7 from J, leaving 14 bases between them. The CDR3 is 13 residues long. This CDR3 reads CASSVFSQGTQYF. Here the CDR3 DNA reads TGTGCCAGCAGCGTGTTTAGTCAGGGGACCCAGTACTTC.

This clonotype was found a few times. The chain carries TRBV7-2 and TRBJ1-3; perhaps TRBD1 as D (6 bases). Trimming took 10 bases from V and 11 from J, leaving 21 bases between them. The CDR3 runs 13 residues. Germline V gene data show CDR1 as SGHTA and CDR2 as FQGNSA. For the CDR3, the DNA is TGTGCCACCTCGCCGTTTACAGGGAACGCCATATATTTT. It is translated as CATSPFTGNAIYF.

The CDR3 sequence is CASSLGVGGSYNEQFF. The CDR3 region has the DNA TGCGCCAGCAGCTTGGGGGTCGGAGGCTCCTACAATGAGCAGTTCTTC. The genes are TRBV5-1 and TRBJ2-1; TRBD2 might be the D (5 bases). Trimming pared 0 bases from V and 0 bases from J, leaving 10 bases between. CDR3 length: 16 amino acids. CDR1 is SGHRS, CDR2 YFSETQ, per germline.

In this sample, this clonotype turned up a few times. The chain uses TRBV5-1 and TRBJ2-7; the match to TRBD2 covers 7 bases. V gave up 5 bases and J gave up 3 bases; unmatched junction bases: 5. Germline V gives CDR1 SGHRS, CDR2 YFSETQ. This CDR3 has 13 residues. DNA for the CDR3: TGCGCCAGCAGTGGACTAGGGGACTACGAGCAGTACTTC. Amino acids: CASSGLGDYEQYF.

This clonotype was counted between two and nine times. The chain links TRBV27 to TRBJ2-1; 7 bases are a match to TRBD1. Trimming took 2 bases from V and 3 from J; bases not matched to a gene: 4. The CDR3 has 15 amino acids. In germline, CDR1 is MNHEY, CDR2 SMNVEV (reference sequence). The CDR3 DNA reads TGTGCCAGCAGTTTACGCCGACAGGGCTACAATGAGCAGTTCTTC. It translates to CASSLRRQGYNEQFF.

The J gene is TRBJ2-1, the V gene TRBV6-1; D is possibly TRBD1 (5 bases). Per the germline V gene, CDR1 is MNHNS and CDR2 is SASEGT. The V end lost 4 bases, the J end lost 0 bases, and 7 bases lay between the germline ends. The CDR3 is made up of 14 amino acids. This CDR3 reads CASSGQRSYNEQFF. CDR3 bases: TGTGCCAGCAGTGGACAGCGCTCCTACAATGAGCAGTTCTTC.

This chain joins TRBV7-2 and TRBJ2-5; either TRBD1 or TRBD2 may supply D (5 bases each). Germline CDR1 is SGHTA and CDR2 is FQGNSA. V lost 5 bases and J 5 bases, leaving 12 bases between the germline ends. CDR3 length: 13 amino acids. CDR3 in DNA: TGTGCCAGCAGCATGAGGGGCGGGGAGACCCAGTACTTC. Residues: CASSMRGGETQYF.

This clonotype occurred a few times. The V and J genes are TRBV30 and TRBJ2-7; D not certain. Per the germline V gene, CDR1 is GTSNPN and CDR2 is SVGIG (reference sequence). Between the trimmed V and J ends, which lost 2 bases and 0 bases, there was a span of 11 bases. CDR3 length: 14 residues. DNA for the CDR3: TGTGCCTGGAGTCTCGCCCTGGGCTCCTACGAGCAGTACTTC. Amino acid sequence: CAWSLALGSYEQYF.

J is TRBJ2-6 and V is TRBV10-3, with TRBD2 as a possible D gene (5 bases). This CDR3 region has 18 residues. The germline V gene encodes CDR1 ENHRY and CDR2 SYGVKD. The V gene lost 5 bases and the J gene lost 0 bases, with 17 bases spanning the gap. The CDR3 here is CAISFLLDGGSGANVLTF. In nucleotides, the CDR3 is TGTGCCATCAGTTTTCTGTTGGACGGAGGCTCTGGGGCCAACGTCCTGACTTTC.